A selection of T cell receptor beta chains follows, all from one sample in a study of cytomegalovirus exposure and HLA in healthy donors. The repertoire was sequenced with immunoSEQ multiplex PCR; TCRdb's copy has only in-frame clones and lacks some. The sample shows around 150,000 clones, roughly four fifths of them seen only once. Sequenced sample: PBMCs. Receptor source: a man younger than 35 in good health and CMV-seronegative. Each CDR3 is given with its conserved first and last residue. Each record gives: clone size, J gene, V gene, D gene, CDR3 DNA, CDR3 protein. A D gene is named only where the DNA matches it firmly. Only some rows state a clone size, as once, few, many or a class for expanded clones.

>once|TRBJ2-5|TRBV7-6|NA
TGTGCCAGCCGCGGTAACCAAGAGACCCAGTACTTC
CASRGNQETQYF
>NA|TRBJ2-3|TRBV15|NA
TGTGCCACCAGCAGAGACCCGGGGTTAGATGCAGATACGCAGTATTTT
CATSRDPGLDADTQYF
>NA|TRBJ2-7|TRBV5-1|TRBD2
TGCGCCAGCAGCTTCGGCAGGGAGGGTTACGAGCAGTACTTC
CASSFGREGYEQYF
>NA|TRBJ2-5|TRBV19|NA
TGTGCCAGTAGTATAAGGGAGGAAGAGACCCAGTACTTC
CASSIREEETQYF
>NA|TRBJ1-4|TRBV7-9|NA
TGTGCCAGCAGCTCCCCGGGAGGGGCAAGTGAAAAACTGTTTTTT
CASSSPGGASEKLFF
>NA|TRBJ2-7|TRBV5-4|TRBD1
TGTGCCAGCAGCTTCCGGACAGGGGTCTACGAGCAGTACTTC
CASSFRTGVYEQYF
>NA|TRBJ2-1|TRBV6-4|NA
TGTGCCAGCAGTGAAAGGGGGGAGGGCCTGGATGAGCAGTTCTTC
CASSERGEGLDEQFF
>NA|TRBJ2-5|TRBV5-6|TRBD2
TGTGCCAGCAGCTTGGGGGGGGGACTAATAGAGTACTTC
CASSLGGGLIEYF
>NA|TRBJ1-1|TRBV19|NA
TGTGCCAGTAGTATAGATGGGAGCACTGAAGCTTTCTTT
CASSIDGSTEAFF
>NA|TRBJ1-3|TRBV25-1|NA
TGTGCCTCCCAATCTGGAAACACCATATATTTT
CASQSGNTIYF
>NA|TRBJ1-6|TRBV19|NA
TGTGCCACCCACAGGACAACCGGTTCACCCCTCCACTTT
CATHRTTGSPLHF
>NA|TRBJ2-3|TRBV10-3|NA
TGTGCCATCGGAGCCGGACAGAATACGCAGTATTTT
CAIGAGQNTQYF
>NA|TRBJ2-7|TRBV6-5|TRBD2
TGTGCCAGCAGTTATGGACTAGCGGGGCCAAGACGAGAGCAGTACTTC
CASSYGLAGPRREQYF
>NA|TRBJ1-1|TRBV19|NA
TGTGCCAGTAGACCACAGGACCCAGCTGAAGCTTTCTTT
CASRPQDPAEAFF
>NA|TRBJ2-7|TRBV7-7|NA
TGTGCCAGCAGCTTAGACCCAACGAGGGAGCAGTACTTC
CASSLDPTREQYF
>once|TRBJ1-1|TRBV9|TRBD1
TGTGCCAGCAGCGGGGACAGGGGCCGGGGAGCTTTCTTT
CASSGDRGRGAFF
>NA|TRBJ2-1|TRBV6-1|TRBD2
TGTGCCAGCAGTCTAGCGGAATACAATGAGCAGTTCTTC
CASSLAEYNEQFF
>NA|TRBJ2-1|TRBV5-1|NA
TGCGCCAGCAGGCCACTGACTAGAACGAATGAGCAGTTCTTC
CASRPLTRTNEQFF
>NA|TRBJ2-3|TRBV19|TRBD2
TGTGCCAGTAGTATAGACCCCTCTAGCGGGAGTAGAAATACGCAGTATTTT
CASSIDPSSGSRNTQYF
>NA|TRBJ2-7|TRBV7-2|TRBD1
TGTGCCAGCAGACGGACAGGGTCGGTGTCCTACGAGCAGTACTTC
CASRRTGSVSYEQYF
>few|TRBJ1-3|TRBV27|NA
TGTGCCAGCAGTTCCCTCCCGCCCCGACACTCTGGAAACACCATATATTTT
CASSSLPPRHSGNTIYF
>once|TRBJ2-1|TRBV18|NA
TGTGCCAGCTCACCAAACGAAGGCAGGGTCGATGAGCAGTTCTTC
CASSPNEGRVDEQFF
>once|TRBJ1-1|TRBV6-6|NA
TGTGCCAGCAGTTACTTGGTCCCAGGGGAGGGAGAAGCTTTCTTT
CASSYLVPGEGEAFF
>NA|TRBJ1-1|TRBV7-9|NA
TGTTCCAGCAGCTTAGGTCCGCGGGGACCAGGCACTGAAGCTTTCTTT
CSSSLGPRGPGTEAFF
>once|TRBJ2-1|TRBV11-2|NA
TGTGCCAGCAGCTTCGGGAGCGGAAGGTCCTACAATGAGCAGTTCTTC
CASSFGSGRSYNEQFF
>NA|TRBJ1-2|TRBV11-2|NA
TGTGCCAGCAGCTTAGATTGGAAGGGGTTTAACTATGGCTACACCTTC
CASSLDWKGFNYGYTF
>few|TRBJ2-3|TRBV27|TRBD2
TGTGCCAGCAGTTTATCGTCTAGCGGGTTCACAGATACGCAGTATTTT
CASSLSSSGFTDTQYF
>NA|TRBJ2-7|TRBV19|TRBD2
TGTGCCAGTAGTCTCGGACTAGCGAGCTACGAGCAGTACTTC
CASSLGLASYEQYF
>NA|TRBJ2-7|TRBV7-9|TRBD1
TGTGCCAGCAGCCCTACAGGGGGCGGACAGTACTTC
CASSPTGGGQYF
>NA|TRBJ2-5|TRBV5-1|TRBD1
TGCGCCAGCAACGAGGGGGCTCAAGAGACCCAGTACTTC
CASNEGAQETQYF
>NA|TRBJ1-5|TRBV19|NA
TGTGCCAGTAGTATCCGGGACATCAATCAGCCCCAGCATTTT
CASSIRDINQPQHF
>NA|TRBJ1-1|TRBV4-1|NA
TGCGCCAGCAGCCAATGGGTGGGGCTTGGGAACACTGAAGCTTTCTTT
CASSQWVGLGNTEAFF
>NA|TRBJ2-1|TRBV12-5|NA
TGTGCTAGTCCGACAGGTCCAGGGGCCGGCGATGAGCAGTTCTTC
CASPTGPGAGDEQFF
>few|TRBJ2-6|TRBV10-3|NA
TGTGCCATCAATGCGGGACTTTCGGGCTCTGGGGCCAACGTCCTGACTTTC
CAINAGLSGSGANVLTF
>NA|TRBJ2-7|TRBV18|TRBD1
TGTGCCACGGCACAGGGGGCCGACTACGAGCAGTACTTC
CATAQGADYEQYF
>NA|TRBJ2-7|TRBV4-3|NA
TGCGCCAGCAGCTCTGACATGTTTTCCTACGAGCAGTACTTC
CASSSDMFSYEQYF
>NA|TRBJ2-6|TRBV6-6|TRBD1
TGTGCCAGCAGTTACGGACAGGGGCCAGGGGCCAACGTCCTGACTTTC
CASSYGQGPGANVLTF
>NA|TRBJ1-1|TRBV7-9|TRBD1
TGTGCCAGCAGCGGGACAGGGGGAATGACTGAAGCTTTCTTT
CASSGTGGMTEAFF
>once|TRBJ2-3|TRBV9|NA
TGTGCCAGCAGCGTAGTACCCGGGGATACGCAGTATTTT
CASSVVPGDTQYF
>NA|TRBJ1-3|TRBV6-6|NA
TGTGCCACAGCCCGGGACTCTGGAAACACCATATATTTT
CATARDSGNTIYF
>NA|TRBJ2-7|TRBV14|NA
TGTGCCAGCAGCCAAGCATGGGTGGGACACGCGTACGAGCAGTACTTC
CASSQAWVGHAYEQYF